This entry lists 10 T cell receptor beta chains sequenced from one sample in a study of T cell responses to AZD1222 COVID-19 vaccine. The protocol was immunoSEQ multiplex PCR, while the TCRdb copy is restricted to in-frame clones and leaves out a portion. This table has more than 100,000 clones, roughly 90% appearing once. Material: peripheral blood, obtained on day 0 of AZD1222 vaccination. The receptors originated from an adult in good health.

Comment on this clone: Germline and junction disagree at one end, which may indicate a read error. The J gene is TRBJ2-5, the V gene TRBV7-7; D is undetermined. Germline assignment: CDR1 SSHAT and CDR2 FNYEAQ (reference sequence). The CDR3 spans 15 residues. The CDR3 loop is CASSLGRASPQTQYF. The CDR3 DNA reads as TGTGCTAGCAGCTTAGGACGGGCCTCCCCTCAGACCCAGTACTTC.

The gene calls are TRBV7-9 and TRBJ1-5; perhaps TRBD1 as D (5 bases). This CDR3 has 15 residues. V lost 1 base to trimming and J lost 7 bases, with 14 bases between them. Germline V gives CDR1 SEHNR, CDR2 FQNEAQ (reference sequence). CDR3 residues: CASSLVGGRDQPQHF. The CDR3 DNA reads TGTGCCAGCAGCTTAGTTGGGGGGAGGGACCAGCCCCAGCATTTT. Combining the CDR3 with reference TRBV7-9 and TRBJ1-5 gives the whole variable domain DTGVSQNPRHKITKRGQNVTFRCDPISEHNRLYWYRQTLGQGPEFLTYFQNEAQLEKSRLLSDRFSAERPKGSFSTLEIQRTEQGDSAMYLCASSLVGGRDQPQHFGDGTRLSIL.

This rearrangement joins TRBV19 to TRBJ1-5; perhaps TRBD1 as D (5 bases). Germline V lookup: CDR1 LNHDA, CDR2 SQIVND (reference sequence). CDR3 length: 16 residues. V was cut by 3 bases and J by 5 bases, with 17 bases left in between. The CDR3 sequence is CASSISGILGHQPQHF. CDR3 bases: TGTGCCAGTAGTATCTCAGGGATTCTCGGGCATCAGCCCCAGCATTTT.

The rearrangement links TRBV2 to TRBJ1-1; D is perhaps TRBD1 (5 bases). Looked up from germline, CDR1 is SNHLY and CDR2 is FYNNEI. V gave up 6 bases and J gave up 2 bases, with 13 bases separating them. This CDR3 region has 14 residues. The CDR3 loop reads CASSWGGDNTEAFF. The CDR3 nucleotides read TGTGCCAGCAGCTGGGGCGGAGATAACACTGAAGCTTTCTTT. Complete variable domain (other parts from reference TRBV2 and TRBJ1-1): EPEVTQTPSHQVTQMGQEVILRCVPISNHLYFYWYRQILGQKVEFLVSFYNNEISEKSEIFDDQFSVERPDGSNFTLKIRSTKLEDSAMYFCASSWGGDNTEAFFGQGTRLTVV.

V is TRBV28 and J is TRBJ2-5; weak D call: TRBD1 (6 bases). Germline assignment: CDR1 MDHEN and CDR2 SYDVKM. The CDR3 length is 16 residues. V dropped 5 bases and J dropped 0 bases, with 16 bases sitting between them. CDR3 amino acids: CASSRQEGIYQETQYF. CDR3 DNA sequence: TGTGCCAGCAGTCGACAGGAAGGAATTTACCAAGAGACCCAGTACTTC. Together with reference TRBV28 and TRBJ2-5, the CDR3 gives the full variable domain: DVKVTQSSRYLVKRTGEKVFLECVQDMDHENMFWYRQDPGLGLRLIYFSYDVKMKEKGDIPEGYSVSREKKERFSLILESASTNQTSMYLCASSRQEGIYQETQYFGPGTRLLVL.

This clone showed up just a few times. The V call is TRBV7-9, the J call TRBJ2-2, with D possibly TRBD1 on 6 matching bases. Looked up from germline, CDR1 is SEHNR and CDR2 is FQNEAQ (reference sequence). The V and J ends lost 6 bases and 7 bases respectively, with 21 bases between them. This CDR3 spans 16 amino acids. The CDR3 reads CASRSTADSPIGELFF. DNA of the CDR3: TGTGCCAGCAGATCTACCGCGGACAGTCCAATCGGGGAGCTGTTTTTT.

This chain joins TRBV11-2 and TRBJ2-2; D unclear. CDR3 length: 10 amino acids. V shed 6 bases and J shed 8 bases, with 4 bases lying between them. Germline lookup yields CDR1 SGHAT and CDR2 FQNNGV. This CDR3 reads CASSSGELFF. CDR3 sequence (DNA): TGTGCCAGCAGTTCAGGGGAGCTGTTTTTT.

V and J are TRBV11-3 and TRBJ2-2, with unresolved D. The length of the CDR3 is 15 residues. Germline CDR1 SGHNT, CDR2 YENEEA. The germline V and J ends were trimmed by 1 base and 7 bases, with 13 bases remaining between them. CDR3 nucleotides: TGTGCCAGCAGCTTAGGAGTGGCTAGTGGCGGGGAGCTGTTTTTT. Protein sequence: CASSLGVASGGELFF.

The V call is TRBV19, the J call TRBJ2-6, with TRBD1 matching 7 bases. The germline CDR1 and CDR2 sequences are LNHDA and SQIVND (reference sequence). V lost 3 bases to trimming and J lost 2 bases; unmatched junction nucleotides: 7. This CDR3 region has 17 residues. The CDR3 coding sequence is TGTGCCAGTAGTATCCAAGGGGGCTTAGCTGGGGCCAACGTCCTGACTTTC. Protein sequence: CASSIQGGLAGANVLTF.

This clone was observed once. V gene TRBV5-1 combines with J gene TRBJ1-1, with D perhaps matching TRBD1 (5 bases). The germline V gene has CDR1 SGHRS and CDR2 YFSETQ. Trimming removed 4 bases from V and 5 bases from J, with 12 bases in between. This CDR3 is 13 amino acids long. The CDR3 here is CASSPTGETEAFF. The CDR3 nucleotides are TGCGCCAGCAGCCCCACGGGGGAGACTGAAGCTTTCTTT. The variable domain in full, with the rest retrieved from reference TRBV5-1 and TRBJ1-1, is KAGVTQTPRYLIKTRGQQVTLSCSPISGHRSVSWYQQTPGQGLQFLFEYFSETQRNKGNFPGRFSGRQFSNSRSEMNVSTLELGDSALYLCASSPTGETEAFFGQGTRLTVV.